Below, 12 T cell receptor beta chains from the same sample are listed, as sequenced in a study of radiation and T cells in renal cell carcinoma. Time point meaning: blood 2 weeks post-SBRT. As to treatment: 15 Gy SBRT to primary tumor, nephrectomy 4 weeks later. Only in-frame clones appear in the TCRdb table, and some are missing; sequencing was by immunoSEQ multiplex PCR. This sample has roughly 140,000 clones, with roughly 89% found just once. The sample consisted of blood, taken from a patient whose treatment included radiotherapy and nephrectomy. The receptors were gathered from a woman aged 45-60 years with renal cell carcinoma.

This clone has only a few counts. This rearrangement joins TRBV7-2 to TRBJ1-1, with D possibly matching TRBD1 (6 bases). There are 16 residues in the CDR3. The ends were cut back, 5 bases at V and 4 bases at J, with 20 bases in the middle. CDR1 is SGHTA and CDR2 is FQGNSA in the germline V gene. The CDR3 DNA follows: TGTGCCAGCAGCCCCCGGCCACCAGGGGTACTCACTGAAGCTTTCTTT. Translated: CASSPRPPGVLTEAFF.

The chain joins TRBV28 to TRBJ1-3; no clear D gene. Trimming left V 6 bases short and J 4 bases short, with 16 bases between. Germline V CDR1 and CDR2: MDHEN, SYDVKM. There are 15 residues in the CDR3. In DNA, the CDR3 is TGTGCCAGCAGCCCCGGGAGTTCGGGAGGAAACACCATATATTTT. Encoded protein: CASSPGSSGGNTIYF.

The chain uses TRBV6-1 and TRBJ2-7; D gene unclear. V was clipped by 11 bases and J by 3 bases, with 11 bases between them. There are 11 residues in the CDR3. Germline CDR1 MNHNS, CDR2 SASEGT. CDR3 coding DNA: TGTGCCTCGAAAGGGAACTACGAGCAGTACTTC. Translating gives CASKGNYEQYF.

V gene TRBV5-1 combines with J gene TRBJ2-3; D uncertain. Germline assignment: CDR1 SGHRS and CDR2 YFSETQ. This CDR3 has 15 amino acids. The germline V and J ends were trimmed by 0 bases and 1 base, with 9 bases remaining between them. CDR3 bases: TGCGCCAGCAGCTTGGAGGGCAGCCGCACAGATACGCAGTATTTT. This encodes CASSLEGSRTDTQYF.

DNA for the CDR3: TGTGCCAGCAGGCTACCGGACAGGCTACAAGAGACCCAGTACTTC. Protein product: CASRLPDRLQETQYF. This chain uses TRBV2 with TRBJ2-5; 7 bases are shared with TRBD1. Losses at the gene ends were 6 bases for V and 2 bases for J; bases not matched to a gene: 9. The CDR3 runs to 15 residues. Germline V gene lookup returns CDR1 SNHLY and CDR2 FYNNEI.

CDR3 bases: TGTGCCAGTCCCAATAGGGTACAGGTGTACTATAGCAATCAGCCCCAGCATTTT. Translating gives CASPNRVQVYYSNQPQHF. The chain uses TRBV2 and TRBJ1-5, with D possibly TRBD1 on 5 matching bases. The V gene lost 9 bases and the J gene lost 0 bases, with 24 bases spanning the gap. The CDR3 loop spans 18 amino acids. The germline V gene has CDR1 SNHLY and CDR2 FYNNEI.

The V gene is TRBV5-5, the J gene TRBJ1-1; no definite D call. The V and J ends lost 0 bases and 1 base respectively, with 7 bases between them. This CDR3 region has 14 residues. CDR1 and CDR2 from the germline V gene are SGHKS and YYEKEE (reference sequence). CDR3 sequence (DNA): TGTGCCAGCAGCTTGGTCCCAGAGAACACTGAAGCTTTCTTT. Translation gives CASSLVPENTEAFF.

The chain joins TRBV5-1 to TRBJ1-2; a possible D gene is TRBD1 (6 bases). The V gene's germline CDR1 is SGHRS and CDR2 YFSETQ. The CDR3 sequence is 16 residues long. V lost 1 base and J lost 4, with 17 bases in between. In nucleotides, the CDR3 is TGCGCCAGCAGCTTGTTATCCGGGACACCAGCCTATGGCTACACCTTC. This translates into CASSLLSGTPAYGYTF.

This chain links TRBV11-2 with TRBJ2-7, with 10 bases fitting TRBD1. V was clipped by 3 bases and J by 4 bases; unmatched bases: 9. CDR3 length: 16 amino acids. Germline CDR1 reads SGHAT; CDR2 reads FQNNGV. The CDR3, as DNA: TGTGCCAGCAGCTTGGACCGACAGGGGGCGAAATACGAGCAGTACTTC. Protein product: CASSLDRQGAKYEQYF.

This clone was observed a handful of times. Written as DNA, the CDR3 is TGTGCCAGTATAGCCATCATTACAGGGGGCCCCCCCGGGGAGCTGTTTTTT. Translation gives CASIAIITGGPPGELFF. The chain has TRBV19 and TRBJ2-2, with TRBD1 matching 9 bases. The CDR3 sequence is 17 residues long. Unmatched junction bases numbered 15, after V lost 7 bases and J lost 6 bases. The germline CDR1 and CDR2 sequences are LNHDA and SQIVND (reference sequence). Drawing the rest from reference TRBV19 and TRBJ2-2, the complete variable domain is DGGITQSPKYLFRKEGQNVTLSCEQNLNHDAMYWYRQDPGQGLRLIYYSQIVNDFQKGDIAEGYSVSREKKESFPLTVTSAQKNPTAFYLCASIAIITGGPPGELFFGEGSRLTVL.

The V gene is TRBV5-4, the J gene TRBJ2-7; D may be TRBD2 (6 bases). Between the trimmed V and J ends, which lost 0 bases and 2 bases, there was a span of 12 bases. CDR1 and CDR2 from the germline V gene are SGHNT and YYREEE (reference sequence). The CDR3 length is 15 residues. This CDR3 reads CASSLGSSVAYEQYF. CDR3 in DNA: TGTGCCAGCAGCTTGGGATCTAGCGTTGCCTACGAGCAGTACTTC. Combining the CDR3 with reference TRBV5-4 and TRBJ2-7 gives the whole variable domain ETGVTQSPTHLIKTRGQQVTLRCSSQSGHNTVSWYQQALGQGPQFIFQYYREEENGRGNFPPRFSGLQFPNYSSELNVNALELDDSALYLCASSLGSSVAYEQYFGPGTRLTVT.

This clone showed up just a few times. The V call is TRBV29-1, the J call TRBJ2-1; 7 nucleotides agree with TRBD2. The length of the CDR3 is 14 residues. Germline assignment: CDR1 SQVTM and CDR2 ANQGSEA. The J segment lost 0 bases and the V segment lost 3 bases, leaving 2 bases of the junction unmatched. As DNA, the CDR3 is TGCAGCGTTGAGACGGGGGGCTCCTACAATGAGCAGTTCTTC. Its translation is CSVETGGSYNEQFF.